Presented here are 32 T cell receptor beta chains from one specimen sequenced in a study of cytomegalovirus exposure and HLA in healthy donors. PCR involved 60 Vbeta and 13 Jbeta primers. The data were produced by immunoSEQ multiplex PCR, yet TCRdb's version contains in-frame clones alone and is incomplete. The sample includes under 150,000 clones, around 80% seen only once; the top ten take about 1.5%. Sequencing was performed on PBMCs. These receptors all stem from a man aged 25 to 40 in good health and CMV-seropositive.

The CDR3 here is CASSDGQEHTEAFF. CDR3 nucleotides: TGCGCCAGCAGCGACGGACAGGAGCACACTGAAGCTTTCTTT. The chain employs TRBV5-1 and TRBJ1-1, with 7 nucleotides matching TRBD1. Germline CDR1 and CDR2: SGHRS and YFSETQ. With V trimmed by 4 bases and J by 3 bases, 6 bases remained unmatched. CDR3 length: 14 residues. Variable domain in full (rest from reference TRBV5-1 and TRBJ1-1): KAGVTQTPRYLIKTRGQQVTLSCSPISGHRSVSWYQQTPGQGLQFLFEYFSETQRNKGNFPGRFSGRQFSNSRSEMNVSTLELGDSALYLCASSDGQEHTEAFFGQGTRLTVV.

The gene calls are TRBV6-5 and TRBJ1-1; 10 bases line up with TRBD1. V was clipped by 7 bases and J by 3 bases; unmatched bases: 8. The CDR3 is 15 amino acids. From germline, CDR1 is MNHEY and CDR2 SVGAGI. The CDR3: CASTRDRGKDTEAFF. In nucleotides, the CDR3 is TGTGCCAGCACCAGGGACAGGGGAAAAGACACTGAAGCTTTCTTT.

The chain is built from TRBV2 and TRBJ2-3, with D possibly matching TRBD2 (6 bases). CDR3 length: 15 amino acids. Germline CDR1 is SNHLY and CDR2 is FYNNEI. Trimming removed 8 bases from V and 4 bases from J, with 19 bases in between. The chain's CDR3 is CASVSLAVMADTQYF. Here the CDR3 DNA reads TGTGCCAGCGTCTCCTTAGCGGTTATGGCAGATACGCAGTATTTT.

This chain uses TRBV5-1 with TRBJ1-4; tentatively, D is TRBD1 (5 bases). Trimming took off 0 bases at V and 8 bases at J, with 14 bases between the two ends. The CDR3 runs to 15 residues. Germline values: CDR1 SGHRS, CDR2 YFSETQ. The CDR3 region is CASSLEIAGGEKLFF. In DNA form, the CDR3 reads TGCGCCAGCAGCTTGGAGATCGCGGGGGGAGAAAAACTGTTTTTT.

This clone appeared a few times. The chain recombines TRBV7-2 with TRBJ1-1; weak D call: TRBD1 (5 bases). V was cut by 1 base and J by 8 bases, with 14 bases left in between. Germline-derived CDR1 and CDR2 are SGHTA and FQGNSA. The CDR3 has 14 residues. The CDR3 loop reads CASSLDGARQEAFF. The DNA for the CDR3 is TGTGCCAGCAGCTTAGATGGGGCCCGGCAGGAAGCTTTCTTT.

The rearrangement links TRBV4-2 to TRBJ1-3, with a possible D match to TRBD1 (6 bases). Between the trimmed V and J ends, which lost 1 base and 0 bases, there was a span of 16 bases. The CDR3 runs 18 residues. The germline CDR1 and CDR2 sequences are LGHNA and YNFKEQ. This CDR3 is CASSQGGGGALSGNTIYF. The CDR3 region has the DNA TGTGCCAGCAGCCAAGGGGGGGGCGGGGCCCTCTCTGGAAACACCATATATTTT.

The chain employs TRBV5-1 and TRBJ2-3, with 15 nucleotides matching TRBD2. Germline CDR1 SGHRS, CDR2 YFSETQ. Trimming removed 4 bases from V and 1 base from J; junction bases left unmatched: 7. CDR3 length: 18 residues. CDR3 in amino acids: CASSQGLAGGFGTDTQYF. The DNA for the CDR3 is TGCGCCAGCAGCCAAGGACTAGCGGGAGGGTTCGGCACAGATACGCAGTATTTT.

The CDR3, as DNA: TGTGCCAGCAGTGTGTCGCAGGGCAATCAGCCCCAGCATTTT. It yields the protein CASSVSQGNQPQHF. This sequence joins TRBV2 and TRBJ1-5; D is unresolved. The CDR3 covers 14 residues. CDR1 is SNHLY, CDR2 FYNNEI, per germline. The germline V and J ends were trimmed by 4 bases and 2 bases, with 9 bases remaining between them.

The rearrangement uses TRBV28 and TRBJ2-5, with 7 bases that match TRBD1. This CDR3 region has 14 residues. The J segment lost 4 bases and the V segment lost 7 bases, leaving 9 bases of the junction unmatched. Germline V gives CDR1 MDHEN, CDR2 SYDVKM. Written as DNA, the CDR3 is TGTGCCAGCACCCTGACAGGGTTGGGAGAGACCCAGTACTTC. Translated: CASTLTGLGETQYF.

The rearrangement links TRBV6-6 to TRBJ1-2; the match to TRBD1 covers 7 bases. The CDR3 runs to 13 residues. Germline V gene data show CDR1 as MNHNY and CDR2 as SVGAGI (reference sequence). The V segment lost 2 bases and the J segment 8 bases; nucleotides outside the gene matches: 5. DNA of the CDR3: TGTGCCAGCAGTTACGTAACAGGGGTCGGCTACACCTTC. It codes for CASSYVTGVGYTF.

The chain carries TRBV19 and TRBJ2-1, with 8 bases matching TRBD2. V trimming: 3 bases; J trimming: 3 bases; junction bases outside the gene matches: 10. The germline CDR1 and CDR2 sequences are LNHDA and SQIVND (reference sequence). This CDR3 region has 17 residues. The CDR3 bases are TGTGCCAGTAGTATCATCTCATTTAGCGGGGACTACAATGAGCAGTTCTTC. Protein product: CASSIISFSGDYNEQFF.

This clone is a singleton in its sample. V usage is TRBV29-1 and J usage is TRBJ2-5, with TRBD2 as a possible D gene (5 bases). This CDR3 is 13 amino acids long. Germline assignment: CDR1 SQVTM and CDR2 ANQGSEA. Trimming took 4 bases from V and 3 from J, leaving 12 bases between them. CDR3 protein: CSVGFTRKETQYF. CDR3 DNA sequence: TGCAGCGTTGGGTTCACTAGGAAAGAGACCCAGTACTTC. The entire variable domain, with the rest obtained from reference TRBV29-1 and TRBJ2-5, is as follows: SAVISQKPSRDICQRGTSLTIQCQVDSQVTMMFWYRQQPGQSLTLIATANQGSEATYESGFVIDKFPISRPNLTFSTLTVSNMSPEDSSIYLCSVGFTRKETQYFGPGTRLLVL.

J is TRBJ2-1 and V is TRBV19; 9 positions agree with TRBD1. The trim removed 3 bases at V and 6 bases at J, leaving 6 bases unmatched. The length of the CDR3 is 15 residues. Germline CDR1 LNHDA, CDR2 SQIVND (reference sequence). CDR3 amino acids: CASSMMTGGGNEQFF. CDR3 sequence (DNA): TGTGCCAGTAGTATGATGACAGGGGGTGGCAATGAGCAGTTCTTC.

Here the CDR3 DNA reads TGCGCCAGCAGCTGGGAGGGACAGGGGGTAGTACGGAGAGAGACCCAGTACTTC. Translating gives CASSWEGQGVVRRETQYF. V usage is TRBV5-1 and J usage is TRBJ2-5, with 11 nucleotides matching TRBD1. The length of the CDR3 is 18 residues. Germline lookup yields CDR1 SGHRS and CDR2 YFSETQ. Unmatched junction bases numbered 14, after V lost 3 bases and J lost 4 bases.

This chain joins TRBV5-1 and TRBJ2-1, with no clear D. The CDR3 consists of 15 residues. From germline, CDR1 is SGHRS and CDR2 YFSETQ. Trimming took off 1 base at V and 5 bases at J, with 13 bases between the two ends. This chain's CDR3 is CASSLTVLPNNEQFF. DNA of the CDR3: TGCGCCAGCAGCTTGACGGTCCTTCCGAACAATGAGCAGTTCTTC.

V gene TRBV28 combines with J gene TRBJ2-1; 9 positions match TRBD1. J gave up 6 bases and V 4 bases, and 4 bases lay outside the gene matches. CDR1 is MDHEN and CDR2 is SYDVKM in the germline V gene. There are 14 residues in the CDR3. The CDR3 reads CASSSQGAINEQFF. DNA of the CDR3: TGTGCCAGCAGTTCACAGGGGGCGATCAATGAGCAGTTCTTC.

This rearrangement joins TRBV6-1 to TRBJ2-2, with TRBD1 identical over 9 bases. The CDR3 runs to 16 residues. The ends lost 0 bases at V and 7 bases at J; junction bases unmatched: 6. The V gene's germline CDR1 is MNHNS and CDR2 SASEGT. CDR3: CASSEAGTGFSGELFF. DNA of the CDR3: TGTGCCAGCAGTGAAGCGGGGACAGGGTTCAGCGGGGAGCTGTTTTTT.

This clone was counted between two and nine times. The chain has TRBV6-5 and TRBJ1-6, with a possible D match to TRBD1 (5 bases). V was pared by 7 bases and J by 11 bases, with 12 bases between. Looked up from germline, CDR1 is MNHEY and CDR2 is SVGAGI. There are 12 residues in the CDR3. The CDR3 here is CASTNEGAPLHF. As DNA, the CDR3 is TGTGCCAGCACCAACGAAGGGGCACCCCTCCACTTT.

The J gene is TRBJ2-1, the V gene TRBV11-3; a possible D gene is TRBD2 (5 bases). The V end lost 2 bases, the J end lost 5 bases, and 10 bases lay between the germline ends. CDR3 length: 14 residues. Germline-derived CDR1 and CDR2 are SGHNT and YENEEA. The CDR3 reads CASSLWGEDNEQFF. The CDR3 bases are TGTGCCAGCAGCTTATGGGGAGAGGACAATGAGCAGTTCTTC. Combining the CDR3 with reference TRBV11-3 and TRBJ2-1 gives the whole variable domain EAGVVQSPRYKIIEKKQPVAFWCNPISGHNTLYWYLQNLGQGPELLIRYENEEAVDDSQLPKDRFSAERLKGVDSTLKIQPAELGDSAVYLCASSLWGEDNEQFFGPGTRLTVL.

The V call is TRBV4-2, the J call TRBJ2-2; the match to TRBD2 covers 11 bases. The J segment lost 6 bases and the V segment lost 5 bases, leaving 14 bases of the junction unmatched. Germline V CDR1 and CDR2: LGHNA, YNFKEQ. This CDR3 has 18 residues. The CDR3 is CASSNHYIGSGRAGELFF. The CDR3 nucleotides are TGTGCCAGCAGCAACCATTATATCGGTAGCGGGAGGGCCGGGGAGCTGTTTTTT.

This clone is a singleton in its sample. The chain is built from TRBV2 and TRBJ1-1, with TRBD1 as a possible D gene (6 bases). This CDR3 has 15 amino acids. Germline V gene lookup returns CDR1 SNHLY and CDR2 FYNNEI. Trimming took 5 bases from V and 1 from J, leaving 14 bases between them. The CDR3 loop is CASSKEGQRNTEAFF. DNA for the CDR3: TGTGCCAGCAGTAAGGAAGGACAGCGGAACACTGAAGCTTTCTTT.

J is TRBJ1-2 and V is TRBV18; D is unresolved. CDR3 size: 16 residues. Trimming removed 0 bases from V and 8 bases from J, with 19 bases in between. Germline V gene sequence: CDR1 KGHSH, CDR2 LQKENI. The CDR3 DNA reads TGTGCCAGCTCACCACCGTCATCCGGACTCCGGATCGGCTACACCTTC. This codes for CASSPPSSGLRIGYTF. Variable domain in full (rest from reference TRBV18 and TRBJ1-2): NAGVMQNPRHLVRRRGQEARLRCSPMKGHSHVYWYRQLPEEGLKFMVYLQKENIIDESGMPKERFSAEFPKEGPSILRIQQVVRGDSAAYFCASSPPSSGLRIGYTFGSGTRLTVV.

The CDR3 reads CASSLLRAGGPNEQFF. The DNA of the CDR3 is TGTGCCAGCAGTTTATTGAGGGCAGGAGGCCCTAATGAGCAGTTCTTC. This sequence joins TRBV27 and TRBJ2-1; TRBD2 might be the D (5 bases). Trimming took off 1 base at V and 7 bases at J, with 17 bases between the two ends. The CDR3 length is 16 residues. The germline V gene has CDR1 MNHEY and CDR2 SMNVEV (reference sequence).

This clone has a single count. J is TRBJ1-5 and V is TRBV5-4; the D is unclear. In germline, CDR1 is SGHNT, CDR2 YYREEE (reference sequence). The CDR3 consists of 14 residues. Trimming stripped 4 bases from V and 11 bases from J, with 19 bases between. The CDR3 DNA follows: TGTGCCAGCAGCCCCGATCCGCAGGTAGTGTCCCAGCATTTT. Its protein is CASSPDPQVVSQHF.

The rearrangement joins TRBV9 to TRBJ1-2, with 8 bases aligning to TRBD1. The V segment lost 1 base and the J segment 6 bases; nucleotides outside the gene matches: 2. From germline, CDR1 is SGDLS and CDR2 YYNGEE. The CDR3 is made up of 13 amino acids. CDR3 nucleotides: TGTGCCAGCAGCGTACAGGGGGCGGATGGCTACACCTTC. It encodes CASSVQGADGYTF.

The rearrangement joins TRBV5-1 to TRBJ2-7, with 9 positions matching TRBD1. V lost 0 bases and J lost 1; bases outside the gene matches: 5. This CDR3 spans 16 amino acids. CDR1 and CDR2 (germline): SGHRS, YFSETQ. CDR3 in DNA: TGCGCCAGCAGCTTGGGAGGGACAGGGTTATCCTACGAGCAGTACTTC. Its protein is CASSLGGTGLSYEQYF.

This chain connects TRBV10-2 to TRBJ2-5; D is ambiguous. The CDR3 sequence is 12 residues long. CDR1 is WSHSY and CDR2 is SAAADI in the germline V gene. Trimming left V 3 bases short and J 2 bases short, with 4 bases between. In DNA form, the CDR3 reads TGCGCCAGCAGTGAACAACAAGAGACCCAGTACTTC. Its translation: CASSEQQETQYF.

The J gene is TRBJ2-7, the V gene TRBV28, with 7 bases matching TRBD1. V lost 2 bases, J lost 4 bases, and 5 bases stayed unmatched. The CDR3 totals 14 residues. The germline gives CDR1 MDHEN, CDR2 SYDVKM. The CDR3 DNA sequence: TGTGCCAGCAGTTTAGGGCAGGGGGAATACGAGCAGTACTTC. Protein product: CASSLGQGEYEQYF.

The rearrangement uses TRBV19 and TRBJ1-4; possibly TRBD1 for D (6 bases). The V end was cut by 6 bases, the J end by 8 bases, with 13 bases between. CDR1 and CDR2 (germline): LNHDA, SQIVND (reference sequence). The CDR3 totals 13 residues. The CDR3 is CASSTGQTEKLFF. The CDR3 DNA is TGTGCCAGTAGCACGGGACAAACCGAAAAACTGTTTTTT.

The chain couples TRBV7-9 to TRBJ1-1, with D possibly being TRBD1 (6 bases). This CDR3 has 15 amino acids. Germline V gene data show CDR1 as SEHNR and CDR2 as FQNEAQ (reference sequence). Trimming shortened V by 7 bases and J by 6 bases, and 21 bases separated the two germline ends. CDR3 amino acids: CASTSSSGEASEAFF. The CDR3 coding sequence is TGTGCCAGCACTTCAAGCTCAGGGGAAGCATCTGAAGCTTTCTTT. Full variable domain (rest looked up from reference TRBV7-9 and TRBJ1-1): DTGVSQNPRHKITKRGQNVTFRCDPISEHNRLYWYRQTLGQGPEFLTYFQNEAQLEKSRLLSDRFSAERPKGSFSTLEIQRTEQGDSAMYLCASTSSSGEASEAFFGQGTRLTVV.

This chain joins TRBV16 and TRBJ1-5; TRBD1 is a possible D gene (5 bases). Trimming left V 2 bases short and J 4 bases short, with 12 bases between. Germline-derived CDR1 and CDR2 are KGHSY and FQNENV. This CDR3 contains 15 residues. In DNA, the CDR3 is TGTGCCAGCAGCCAAAGTCGGGCAGGGAATCAGCCCCAGCATTTT. Translating it yields CASSQSRAGNQPQHF.

The chain links TRBV4-1 to TRBJ2-5; D may be TRBD2 (5 bases). The germline CDR1 and CDR2 sequences are MGHRA and YSYEKL. The CDR3 is 14 residues long. The ends were cut back, 2 bases at V and 3 bases at J, with 10 bases in the middle. In DNA, the CDR3 is TGCGCCAGCAGCCAACGCGGGCTAAAAGAGACCCAGTACTTC. Protein product: CASSQRGLKETQYF.